The 18 T cell receptor beta chains below were found in one sample sequenced in a study of radiotherapy plus CTLA-4 blockade in lung cancer. Measured with immunoSEQ multiplex PCR; TCRdb has only the in-frame clones, and not every one. The sample consists of more than 40,000 clones, about 72% of them appearing once. The source material was peripheral blood, sampled from a patient treated with radiotherapy plus ipilimumab. The receptors come from a human donor with non-small cell lung cancer who had stable disease on radiotherapy plus ipilimumab.

The V and J genes are TRBV7-2 and TRBJ2-2; 11 bases fit TRBD2. Looked up from germline, CDR1 is SGHTA and CDR2 is FQGNSA. The CDR3 runs 18 residues. Germline trimming cut 3 bases from V and 0 bases from J; bases unmatched to any gene: 6. The CDR3 loop reads CASSFTSGGIANTGELFF. Written as DNA, the CDR3 is TGTGCCAGCAGCTTTACTAGCGGGGGAATAGCGAACACCGGGGAGCTGTTTTTT.

This chain uses TRBV10-3 with TRBJ2-3, with D possibly being TRBD1 (7 bases). The V end lost 3 bases, the J end lost 3 bases, and 13 bases lay between the germline ends. Germline CDR1 reads ENHRY; CDR2 reads SYGVKD. The CDR3 length is 15 residues. CDR3 region: CAISDQGGLTDTQYF. The CDR3, as DNA: TGTGCCATCAGTGATCAGGGGGGTCTGACAGATACGCAGTATTTT.

The chain uses TRBV2 and TRBJ2-2; TRBD2 matches 7 bases. The germline gives CDR1 SNHLY, CDR2 FYNNEI. V lost 6 bases and J lost 0; bases outside the gene matches: 1. CDR3 length: 14 residues. The CDR3 sequence: CASRGGTNTGELFF. The CDR3 DNA reads TGTGCCAGCAGGGGGGGGACGAACACCGGGGAGCTGTTTTTT.

The V call is TRBV10-3, the J call TRBJ2-7; 9 bases are a match to TRBD2. This CDR3 comprises 12 residues. The V gene end was trimmed by 9 bases and the J gene end by 2 bases; junction bases not matched to a gene: 2. Looked up from germline, CDR1 is ENHRY and CDR2 is SYGVKD. CDR3 region: CAIRGGAYEQYF. In nucleotides, the CDR3 is TGTGCCATACGCGGGGGGGCCTACGAGCAGTACTTC.

This clone showed up just once. The V call is TRBV29-1, the J call TRBJ2-3; a weak D match, TRBD1 (5 bases). This CDR3 is built from 13 residues. V was cut by 3 bases and J by 2 bases, with 9 bases left in between. CDR1 and CDR2 from the germline V gene are SQVTM and ANQGSEA. The CDR3 DNA is TGCAGCGTTGAGGTAGGGGCCACAGATACGCAGTATTTT. This gives the protein CSVEVGATDTQYF.

CDR3 coding DNA: TGTGCCAGCAGTTTCCGCTGGACTTACATGAATGAGCAGTTCTTC. Protein sequence: CASSFRWTYMNEQFF. The chain recombines TRBV27 with TRBJ2-1; perhaps TRBD2 as D (5 bases). Germline V gene data show CDR1 as MNHEY and CDR2 as SMNVEV (reference sequence). V was clipped by 3 bases and J by 7 bases, with 16 bases between them. The CDR3 extends over 15 amino acids.

This chain joins TRBV7-8 and TRBJ2-1; TRBD1 might be the D (5 bases). CDR1 and CDR2 from the germline V gene are SGHVS and FQNEAQ. V lost 5 bases to trimming and J lost 7 bases, with 18 bases between them. This CDR3 is 15 amino acids long. The DNA for the CDR3 is TGTGCCAGCAGCAACCCTTATAGGGGTCGGAATGAGCAGTTCTTC. As protein: CASSNPYRGRNEQFF. Based on the CDR3 plus reference TRBV7-8 and TRBJ2-1, the full variable domain is GAGVSQSPRYKVAKRGQDVALRCDPISGHVSLFWYQQALGQGPEFLTYFQNEAQLDKSGLPSDRFFAERPEGSVSTLKIQRTQQEDSAVYLCASSNPYRGRNEQFFGPGTRLTVL.

J is TRBJ2-4 and V is TRBV7-9, with 7 bases that match TRBD2. Per the germline V gene, CDR1 is SEHNR and CDR2 is FQNEAQ (reference sequence). The CDR3 runs to 14 residues. Trimming took 6 bases from V and 4 from J; bases not matched to a gene: 6. CDR3 region: CASSSYGGKNIQYF. CDR3 DNA sequence: TGTGCCAGCAGTTCCTACGGGGGGAAAAACATTCAGTACTTC. Supplemented by reference TRBV7-9 and TRBJ2-4, the full variable domain reads DTGVSQNPRHKITKRGQNVTFRCDPISEHNRLYWYRQTLGQGPEFLTYFQNEAQLEKSRLLSDRFSAERPKGSFSTLEIQRTEQGDSAMYLCASSSYGGKNIQYFGAGTRLSVL.

This chain joins TRBV5-1 and TRBJ2-3; D remains unclear. Between the trimmed V and J ends, which lost 0 bases and 0 bases, there was a span of 11 bases. The germline V gene has CDR1 SGHRS and CDR2 YFSETQ. CDR3 length: 16 amino acids. The CDR3 nucleotides read TGCGCCAGCAGCTTGGCTAGGCAGACTAGCACAGATACGCAGTATTTT. Encoded protein: CASSLARQTSTDTQYF.

The gene calls are TRBV13 and TRBJ1-1; unclear D gene. CDR3 length: 16 residues. CDR1 is PRHDT and CDR2 is FYEKMQ in the germline V gene (reference sequence). V was trimmed by 5 bases and J by 2 bases, leaving 18 bases between them. The CDR3 region has the DNA TGTGCCAGCAGCCGACCCCAGGTGGTGGGTAACACTGAAGCTTTCTTT. This encodes CASSRPQVVGNTEAFF.

The CDR3 spells CASQRTLNSPLHF. CDR3 coding DNA: TGTGCCAGCCAACGGACTCTCAATTCACCCCTCCACTTT. The rearrangement links TRBV6-4 to TRBJ1-6; D unclear. Trimming took 8 bases from V and 7 from J, leaving 12 bases between them. Germline V gene lookup returns CDR1 MRHNA and CDR2 SNTAGT. The CDR3 loop spans 13 amino acids.

This clone was recorded once. The gene calls are TRBV6-1 and TRBJ2-1; TRBD1 matches 7 bases. The CDR3 sequence is 15 residues long. V shed 6 bases and J 7 bases; nucleotides not matched to a gene: 12. The germline V gene encodes CDR1 MNHNS and CDR2 SASEGT. This CDR3 is CASRIDRATRNEQFF. CDR3 nucleotide sequence: TGTGCCAGCAGGATAGACAGGGCCACAAGGAATGAGCAGTTCTTC.

V gene TRBV9 combines with J gene TRBJ1-6; 8 bases are shared with TRBD1. The V and J ends lost 4 bases and 7 bases, in that order; junction bases with no gene match: 7. Germline CDR1 is SGDLS and CDR2 is YYNGEE. The CDR3 is 15 amino acids. This CDR3 reads CASSRTGQENSPLHF. In DNA, the CDR3 is TGTGCCAGCAGCCGGACGGGACAGGAGAATTCACCCCTCCACTTT.

The sample holds a few counts of this clone. The CDR3 bases are TGTGCCAGCAGCTTAAAGGCGGGGGCCGTCAATGAGCAGTTCTTC. It is translated as CASSLKAGAVNEQFF. V gene TRBV13 combines with J gene TRBJ2-1; D is possibly TRBD2 (7 bases). Trimming took off 2 bases at V and 6 bases at J, with 14 bases between the two ends. CDR3 size: 15 residues. Per germline, CDR1 PRHDT and CDR2 FYEKMQ (reference sequence).

CDR3 sequence reads: CASSPPAPGAEAFF. Written as DNA, the CDR3 is TGTGCCAGCAGCCCCCCCGCCCCGGGGGCTGAAGCTTTCTTT. The gene calls are TRBV6-5 and TRBJ1-1; maybe TRBD1 (5 bases). The ends were cut back, 6 bases at V and 6 bases at J, with 17 bases in the middle. The germline gives CDR1 MNHEY, CDR2 SVGAGI. The CDR3 consists of 14 residues.

The V gene is TRBV30, the J gene TRBJ1-5; weak D call: TRBD1 (6 bases). The germline V and J ends were trimmed by 5 bases and 6 bases, with 26 bases remaining between them. Germline CDR1 and CDR2: GTSNPN and SVGIG (reference sequence). This CDR3 is built from 17 residues. This chain's CDR3 is CAWLRRGLGGMGQPQHF. The CDR3 nucleotides read TGTGCCTGGCTAAGGAGGGGGTTGGGAGGAATGGGTCAGCCCCAGCATTTT.

The chain couples TRBV27 to TRBJ1-2; D is unclear. Trimming pared 3 bases from V and 2 bases from J, leaving 10 bases between. This CDR3 has 14 amino acids. In germline, CDR1 is MNHEY, CDR2 SMNVEV (reference sequence). CDR3 DNA sequence: TGTGCCAGCAGTTTCAGGAGCAGAAACTATGGCTACACCTTC. Its protein is CASSFRSRNYGYTF.

The J gene is TRBJ1-6, the V gene TRBV5-6, with 9 bases matching TRBD1. Germline assignment: CDR1 SGHDT and CDR2 YYEEEE. Germline trimming cut 4 bases from V and 13 bases from J; bases unmatched to any gene: 15. The CDR3 spans 16 residues. CDR3 amino acids: CASSPGTGILSFPLHF. The CDR3 nucleotides are TGTGCCAGCAGCCCGGGGACAGGGATCCTGAGTTTCCCCCTCCACTTT.